This T cell receptor (beta chain) appears in the sequencing data of a study of blood T cell repertoires in COVID-19. The protocol was immunoSEQ multiplex PCR, while the TCRdb copy is restricted to in-frame clones and leaves out a portion. The sample has fewer than 650,000 clones, about 89% seen once. The J segment lost 6 bases and the V segment lost 3 bases, leaving 5 bases of the junction unmatched. The germline gives CDR1 SGHRS, CDR2 YFSETQ. The length of the CDR3 is 14 residues. The material sequenced was peripheral blood. V gene TRBV5-1 combines with J gene TRBJ2-1; TRBD1 matches 8 bases. The sequence was obtained from a woman between 45 and 60 years old with COVID-19, enrolled during active disease. The CDR3 nucleotides read TGCGCCAGCAGCTACCCCGGACAGGGCAATGAGCAGTTCTTC. This sequence encodes CASSYPGQGNEQFF.